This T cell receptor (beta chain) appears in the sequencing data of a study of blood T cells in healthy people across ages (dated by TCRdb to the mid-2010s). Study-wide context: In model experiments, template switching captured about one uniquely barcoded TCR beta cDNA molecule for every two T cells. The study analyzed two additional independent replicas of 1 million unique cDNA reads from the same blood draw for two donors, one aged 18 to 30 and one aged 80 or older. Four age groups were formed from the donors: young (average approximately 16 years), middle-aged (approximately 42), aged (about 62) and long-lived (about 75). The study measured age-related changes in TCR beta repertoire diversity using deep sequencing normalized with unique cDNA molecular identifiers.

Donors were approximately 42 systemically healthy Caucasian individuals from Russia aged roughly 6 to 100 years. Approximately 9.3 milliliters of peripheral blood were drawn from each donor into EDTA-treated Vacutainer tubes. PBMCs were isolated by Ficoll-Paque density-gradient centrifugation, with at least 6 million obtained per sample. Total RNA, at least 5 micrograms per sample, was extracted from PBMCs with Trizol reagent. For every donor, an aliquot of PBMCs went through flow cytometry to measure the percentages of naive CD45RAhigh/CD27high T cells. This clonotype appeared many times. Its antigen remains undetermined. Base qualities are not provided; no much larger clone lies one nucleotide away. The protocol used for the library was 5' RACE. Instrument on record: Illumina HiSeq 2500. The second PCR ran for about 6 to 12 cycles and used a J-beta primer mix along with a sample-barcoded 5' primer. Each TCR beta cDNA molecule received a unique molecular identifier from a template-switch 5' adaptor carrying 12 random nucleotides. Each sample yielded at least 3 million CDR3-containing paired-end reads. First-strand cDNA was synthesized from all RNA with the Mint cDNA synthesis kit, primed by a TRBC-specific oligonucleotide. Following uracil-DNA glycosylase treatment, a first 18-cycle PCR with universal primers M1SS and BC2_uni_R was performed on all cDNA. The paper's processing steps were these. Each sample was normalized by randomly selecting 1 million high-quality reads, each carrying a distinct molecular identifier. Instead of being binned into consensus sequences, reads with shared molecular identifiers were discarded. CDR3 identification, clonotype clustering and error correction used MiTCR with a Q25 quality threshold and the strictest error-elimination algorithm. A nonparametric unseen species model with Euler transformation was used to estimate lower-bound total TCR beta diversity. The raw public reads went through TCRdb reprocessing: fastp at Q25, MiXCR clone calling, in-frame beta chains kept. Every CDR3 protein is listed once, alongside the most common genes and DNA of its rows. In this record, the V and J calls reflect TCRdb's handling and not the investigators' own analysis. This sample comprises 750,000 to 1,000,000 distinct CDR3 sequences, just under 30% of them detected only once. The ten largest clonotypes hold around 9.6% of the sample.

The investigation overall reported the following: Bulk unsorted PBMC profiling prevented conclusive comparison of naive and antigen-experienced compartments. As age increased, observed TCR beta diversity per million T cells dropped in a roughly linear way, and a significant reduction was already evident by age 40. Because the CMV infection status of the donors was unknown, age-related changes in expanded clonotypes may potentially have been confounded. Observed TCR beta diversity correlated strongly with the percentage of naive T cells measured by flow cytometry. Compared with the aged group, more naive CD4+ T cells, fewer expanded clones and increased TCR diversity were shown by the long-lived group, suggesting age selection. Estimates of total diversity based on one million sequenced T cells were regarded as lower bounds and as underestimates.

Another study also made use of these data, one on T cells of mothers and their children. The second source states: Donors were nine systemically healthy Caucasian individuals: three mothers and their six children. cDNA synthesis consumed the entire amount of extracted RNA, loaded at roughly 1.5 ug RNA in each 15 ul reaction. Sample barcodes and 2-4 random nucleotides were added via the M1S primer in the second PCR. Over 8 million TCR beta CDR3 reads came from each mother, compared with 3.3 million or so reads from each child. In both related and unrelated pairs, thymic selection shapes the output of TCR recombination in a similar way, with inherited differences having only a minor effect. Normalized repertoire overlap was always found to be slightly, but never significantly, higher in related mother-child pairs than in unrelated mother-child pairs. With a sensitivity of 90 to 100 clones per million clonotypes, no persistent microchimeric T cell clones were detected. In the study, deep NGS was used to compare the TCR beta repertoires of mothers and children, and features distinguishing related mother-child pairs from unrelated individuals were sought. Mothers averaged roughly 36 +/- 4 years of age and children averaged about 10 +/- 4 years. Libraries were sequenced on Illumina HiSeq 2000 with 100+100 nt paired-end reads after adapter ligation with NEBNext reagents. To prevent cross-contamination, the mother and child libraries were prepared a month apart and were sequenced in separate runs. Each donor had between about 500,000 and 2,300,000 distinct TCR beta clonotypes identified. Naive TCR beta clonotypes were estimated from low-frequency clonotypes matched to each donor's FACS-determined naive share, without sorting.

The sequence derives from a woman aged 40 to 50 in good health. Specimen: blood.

CDR3 protein: CASSSYGQGATYEQYF. The base sequence is TGTGCCAGCAGTTCATACGGACAGGGGGCGACCTACGAGCAGTACTTC. This chain is built from TRBV27 and TRBJ2-7; TRBD1 lines up with 11 middle nucleotides. The CDR1 and CDR2 encoded by the germline V gene (reference sequence) are MNHEY and SMNVEV. V ends up 4 bases short and J 2 bases short, with an unmatched junction base count of 7. The CDR3 starts with the cysteine, ends with the phenylalanine, and has 16 residues. The kept DNA is CDR3 alone, 48 bases in frame from the first base.